Listed below are T cell receptor beta chains from one sample, sequenced in a study of blood T cells in healthy people across ages. Via MiXCR, TCRdb re-called the 5' RACE reads, giving one row per CDR3 protein. The data contain around 1.5 million distinct CDR3 sequences, 42% of them singletons. Sequenced input: blood. The receptor set was obtained from a young woman in good health. Both conserved end residues are part of each CDR3. Each record gives: V gene, J gene, D gene, clone size, CDR3 protein, CDR3 DNA. A D gene is named only where the DNA matches it firmly. Clone size, where shown, is once, few, many, or a class for clones that have expanded.

v_gene: TRBV20-1; j_gene: TRBJ2-1; d_gene: .; abundance: .; CDR3aa: CSADVYNEQFF; CDR3nt: TGCAGTGCCGATGTTTACAATGAGCAGTTCTTC
v_gene: TRBV27; j_gene: TRBJ1-2; d_gene: TRBD1; abundance: few; CDR3aa: CASSPRAGTGGFGYGYTF; CDR3nt: TGTGCCAGCAGTCCACGAGCCGGGACAGGGGGCTTCGGATATGGCTACACCTTC
v_gene: TRBV14; j_gene: TRBJ2-7; d_gene: TRBD1; abundance: few; CDR3aa: CDSSRQGTWEQYF; CDR3nt: TGTGACAGCAGCCGACAGGGGACTTGGGAGCAGTACTTC
v_gene: TRBV4-1; j_gene: TRBJ2-7; d_gene: .; abundance: .; CDR3aa: CASSQDLGEPWYF; CDR3nt: TGCGCCAGCAGCCAAGATCTAGGTGAGCCATGGTACTTC
v_gene: TRBV11-2; j_gene: TRBJ2-7; d_gene: TRBD2; abundance: few; CDR3aa: CASSPLTSGGFYEQYF; CDR3nt: TGTGCCAGCAGCCCCTTGACTAGCGGGGGATTCTACGAGCAGTACTTC
v_gene: TRBV6-5; j_gene: TRBJ2-7; d_gene: .; abundance: .; CDR3aa: CASTRDPTYEQYF; CDR3nt: TGTGCCAGCACTCGGGACCCGACCTACGAGCAGTACTTC
v_gene: TRBV6-6; j_gene: TRBJ1-2; d_gene: .; abundance: few; CDR3aa: CASSQTGGIFRYTF; CDR3nt: TGTGCCAGCTCACAGACAGGAGGGATTTTTCGCTACACCTTC
v_gene: TRBV11-2; j_gene: TRBJ2-3; d_gene: TRBD2; abundance: .; CDR3aa: CASWGGTSGVKSTDTQYF; CDR3nt: TGTGCCAGCTGGGGAGGGACTAGCGGGGTCAAGAGCACAGATACGCAGTATTTT
v_gene: TRBV6-1; j_gene: TRBJ2-7; d_gene: .; abundance: .; CDR3aa: CASRRRGLSYEQYF; CDR3nt: TGTGCCAGTAGAAGGCGGGGCCTTTCCTACGAGCAGTACTTC
v_gene: TRBV6-6; j_gene: TRBJ2-1; d_gene: TRBD2; abundance: .; CDR3aa: CASTLGTSEYNEQFF; CDR3nt: TGTGCCAGCACCCTTGGGACTAGCGAATACAATGAGCAGTTCTTC
v_gene: TRBV29-1; j_gene: TRBJ1-1; d_gene: .; abundance: few; CDR3aa: CSVSGANTEAFF; CDR3nt: TGCAGCGTCTCGGGAGCGAACACTGAAGCTTTCTTT
v_gene: TRBV20-1; j_gene: TRBJ1-6; d_gene: .; abundance: few; CDR3aa: CSATDPTGVDSPLHF; CDR3nt: TGCAGTGCTACAGACCCTACAGGAGTTGATTCACCCCTCCACTTT
v_gene: TRBV18; j_gene: TRBJ2-1; d_gene: .; abundance: few; CDR3aa: CASSPPSSPQFF; CDR3nt: TGTGCCAGCTCACCACCGTCTAGCCCGCAGTTCTTC
v_gene: TRBV20-1; j_gene: TRBJ1-2; d_gene: .; abundance: few; CDR3aa: CSARNQGEGYGYTF; CDR3nt: TGCAGTGCTAGGAATCAGGGCGAGGGCTATGGCTACACCTTC
v_gene: TRBV7-7; j_gene: TRBJ2-5; d_gene: .; abundance: .; CDR3aa: CASSLGVLRTEKQETQYF; CDR3nt: TGTGCTAGCAGCTTAGGTGTGTTACGGACAGAAAAGCAAGAGACCCAGTACTTC
v_gene: TRBV27; j_gene: TRBJ2-7; d_gene: .; abundance: few; CDR3aa: CASSLHKGMGYEQYF; CDR3nt: TGTGCCAGCAGTTTACACAAGGGGATGGGTTACGAGCAGTACTTC
v_gene: TRBV7-2; j_gene: TRBJ2-7; d_gene: .; abundance: .; CDR3aa: CASSWGLYNEQYF; CDR3nt: TGTGCCAGCAGCTGGGGACTGTACAATGAGCAGTACTTC
v_gene: TRBV7-9; j_gene: TRBJ1-2; d_gene: .; abundance: few; CDR3aa: CASPLVGAGYTF; CDR3nt: TGTGCCAGCCCGCTGGTAGGGGCTGGCTACACCTTC
v_gene: TRBV5-1; j_gene: TRBJ1-5; d_gene: .; abundance: .; CDR3aa: CASSLTDPNQPQHF; CDR3nt: TGCGCCAGCAGCTTGACAGACCCCAATCAGCCCCAGCATTTT
v_gene: TRBV2; j_gene: TRBJ2-3; d_gene: .; abundance: .; CDR3aa: CAGSFGPPSSTDTQYF; CDR3nt: TGTGCCGGCAGTTTTGGGCCCCCGTCTAGCACAGATACGCAGTATTTT
v_gene: TRBV7-9; j_gene: TRBJ2-3; d_gene: .; abundance: .; CDR3aa: CASSLASGNTQYF; CDR3nt: TGTGCCAGCAGCCTGGCTTCCGGAAACACGCAGTATTTT
v_gene: TRBV2; j_gene: TRBJ2-3; d_gene: .; abundance: .; CDR3aa: CASTLGNPDTQYF; CDR3nt: TGTGCCAGCACGCTAGGGAACCCAGATACGCAGTATTTT